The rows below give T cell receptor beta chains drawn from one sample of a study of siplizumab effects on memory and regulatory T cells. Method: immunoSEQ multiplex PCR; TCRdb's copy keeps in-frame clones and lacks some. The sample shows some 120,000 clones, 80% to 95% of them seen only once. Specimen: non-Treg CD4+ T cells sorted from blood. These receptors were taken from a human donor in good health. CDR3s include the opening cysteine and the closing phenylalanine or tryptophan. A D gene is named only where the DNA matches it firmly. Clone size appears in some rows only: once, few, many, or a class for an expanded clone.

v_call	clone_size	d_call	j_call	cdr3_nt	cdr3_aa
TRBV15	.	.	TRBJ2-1	TGTGCCACCAGCAGAGGCGCCAGCTCCTACAATGAGCAGTTCTTC	CATSRGASSYNEQFF
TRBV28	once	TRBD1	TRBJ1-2	TGTGCCAGCAGGGACAGGGCCGAGAAACATGGCTACACCTTC	CASRDRAEKHGYTF
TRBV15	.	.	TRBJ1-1	TGTGCCACGAGGTCGAACACTGAAGCTTTCTTT	CATRSNTEAFF
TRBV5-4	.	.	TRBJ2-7	TGTGCCAGCAGCCCCGGACAGAGGGCGGGAGAGCAGTACTTC	CASSPGQRAGEQYF
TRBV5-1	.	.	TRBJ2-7	TGCGCCAGCAGCTTGGTTAGCAGTCAGACATACGAGCAGTACTTC	CASSLVSSQTYEQYF
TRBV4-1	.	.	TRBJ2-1	TGCGCCAGCAGCCAAGGGGGGCGGGGACCCTACAATGAGCAGTTCTTC	CASSQGGRGPYNEQFF
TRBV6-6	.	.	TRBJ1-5	TGTGCCAGCACCATGGACGGGGATAATCAGCCCCAGCATTTT	CASTMDGDNQPQHF
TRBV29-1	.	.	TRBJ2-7	TGCAGCGTTGAAGAGGGGCCTCAAGAGCAGTACTTC	CSVEEGPQEQYF
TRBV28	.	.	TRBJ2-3	TGTGCCAGCAGTTTGTCAGGGAGGTCCACAGATACGCAGTATTTT	CASSLSGRSTDTQYF
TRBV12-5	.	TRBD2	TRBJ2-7	TGTGCTAGTGGTGAACATAGCGGGGGGTTCTACGAGCAGTACTTC	CASGEHSGGFYEQYF
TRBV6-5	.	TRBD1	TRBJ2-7	TGTGCCAGCAGTTACTCTGGCAGGGGGTCCTACGAGCAGTACTTC	CASSYSGRGSYEQYF
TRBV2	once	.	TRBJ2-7	TGTGCCAGCAGTTTGGACAGATTCTACGAGCAGTACTTC	CASSLDRFYEQYF
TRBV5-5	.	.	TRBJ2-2	TGTGCCAGCAGCTTACTAGTCGCCGGGGAGCTGTTTTTT	CASSLLVAGELFF
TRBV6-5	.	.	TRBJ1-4	TGTGCCAGCAGTTATTCGACAGGAGTAAATGAAAAACTGTTTTTT	CASSYSTGVNEKLFF
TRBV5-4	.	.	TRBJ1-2	TGTGCCAGCAGCTTTCGGGGAAGTAACTATGGCTACACCTTC	CASSFRGSNYGYTF
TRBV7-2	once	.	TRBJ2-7	TGTGCCAGTTCCGGGACGGAGGCCTACGAGCAGTACTTC	CASSGTEAYEQYF
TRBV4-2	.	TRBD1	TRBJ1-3	TGTGCCAGCAGCCAAGGGGACAGGGACTCTGGAAACACCATATATTTT	CASSQGDRDSGNTIYF
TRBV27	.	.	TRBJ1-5	TGTGCCAGCAGTTTAGTAGGGTTCGATCAGCCCCAGCATTTT	CASSLVGFDQPQHF
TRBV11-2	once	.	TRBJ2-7	TGTGCCAGCAGCGGGGCTAGGGGACTCGAGCAGTACTTC	CASSGARGLEQYF
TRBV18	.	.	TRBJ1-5	TGTGCCAGCTCACCACACGTGGATCAGCCCCAGCATTTT	CASSPHVDQPQHF
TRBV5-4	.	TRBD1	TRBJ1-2	TGTGCCAGCAGGACGGGACAGATCTATGGCTACACCTTC	CASRTGQIYGYTF
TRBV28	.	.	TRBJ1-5	TGTGCCAGCAGTTTATGGGGGGCCCCCAATCAGCCCCAGCATTTT	CASSLWGAPNQPQHF
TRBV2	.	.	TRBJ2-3	TGTGCCACGTCTCCGCGTCTTACAGATACGCAGTATTTT	CATSPRLTDTQYF